A single sample gave rise to the 4 T cell receptor beta chains below, sequenced in a study of tumor-infiltrating lymphocytes in primary liver carcinoma (dated by TCRdb to 2017 to 2019). Blood RNA was extracted from unsorted whole blood using TRIzol reagent, and germline DNA was obtained with the DNeasy Blood & Tissue kit. Sequencing took place on an Illumina HiSeq 2500. Starting from 500 to 650 ng total RNA, TCRbeta-specific cDNA was produced by reverse transcription with a constant-region primer and ProtoScript II reverse transcriptase. Three nested multiplex PCR rounds, following a slightly modified ARM-PCR procedure, were used to build the TCRbeta libraries. Each of the first two PCR rounds ran for approximately 9 cycles using multiplex TRBV1-TRBV30 forward primers together with a Cbeta reverse primer. TCRdb reran the public reads through fastp at Q25 and MiXCR, keeping productive beta chains. Under each unique CDR3 protein, matching rows form one entry showing the most common genes and DNA. Here the sample has 190,000 or so distinct CDR3 sequences; about two thirds occur a single time. The ten largest clones capture about 7.1% of the sample.

Sequencing input: peripheral blood. These receptors originate from a woman aged 60 to 75 with primary liver carcinoma and hepatitis B virus infection.

This clonotype was seen more than once but under ten times. This chain joins TRBV5-1 and TRBJ1-4; 8 nucleotides align to TRBD1. J gave up 7 bases and V 3 bases, and 5 bases lay outside the gene matches. There are 14 residues in the CDR3. In germline, CDR1 is SGHRS, CDR2 YFSETQ. The CDR3 loop reads CASSSDRGREKLFF. The CDR3 DNA is TGCGCCAGCAGCTCCGACAGGGGACGTGAAAAACTGTTTTTT.

About this clonotype: A much bigger clone sits one base away, suggesting this may be a read error. The rearrangement joins TRBV12-3 or TRBV12-4 to TRBJ1-2; 7 bases line up with TRBD1. The CDR3 loop spans 13 amino acids. The CDR3 bases are TGTGCCAACAGTCGAAAACAGGGGTCTATTAACACCTTC. It translates to CANSRKQGSINTF.

This clonotype was seen ten or more times. The V call is TRBV28, the J call TRBJ2-7; unclear D gene. The CDR3 runs to 14 residues. Per germline, CDR1 MDHEN and CDR2 SYDVKM. V shed 6 bases and J shed 4 bases, with 16 bases lying between them. CDR3 protein: CASSFSGPLYEQYF. As DNA, the CDR3 is TGTGCCAGCAGCTTTTCGGGTCCCCTTTACGAGCAGTACTTC. The full variable domain, completed using reference TRBV28 and TRBJ2-7, is DVKVTQSSRYLVKRTGEKVFLECVQDMDHENMFWYRQDPGLGLRLIYFSYDVKMKEKGDIPEGYSVSREKKERFSLILESASTNQTSMYLCASSFSGPLYEQYFGPGTRLTVT.

Details on this clonotype: A much larger clone sits a single nucleotide away, making a read error possible. The rearrangement uses TRBV28 and TRBJ1-1, with D possibly TRBD1 on 5 matching bases. This CDR3 comprises 14 residues. CDR1 and CDR2 from the germline V gene are MDHEN and SYDVKM. Trimming shortened V by 4 bases and J by 7 bases, and 16 bases separated the two germline ends. CDR3 loop: CASSYAGIRNEAFF. CDR3 nucleotides: TGTGCCAGCAGTTATGCAGGGATCAGGAATGAAGCTTTCTTT.